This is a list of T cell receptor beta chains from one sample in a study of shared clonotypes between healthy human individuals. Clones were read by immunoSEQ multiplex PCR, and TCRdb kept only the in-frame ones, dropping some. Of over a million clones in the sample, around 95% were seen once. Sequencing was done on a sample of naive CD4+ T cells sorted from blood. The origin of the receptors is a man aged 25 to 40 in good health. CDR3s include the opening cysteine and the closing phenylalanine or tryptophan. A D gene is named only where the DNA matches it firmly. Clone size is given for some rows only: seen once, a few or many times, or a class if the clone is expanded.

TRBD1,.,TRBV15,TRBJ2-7,CATSRDGTGIYEQYF,TGTGCCACCAGCAGAGATGGGACAGGGATATACGAGCAGTACTTC
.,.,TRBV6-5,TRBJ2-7,CASSYSGGSSEQYF,TGTGCCAGCAGTTACTCGGGGGGATCGTCCGAGCAGTACTTC
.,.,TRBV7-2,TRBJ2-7,CASSPGQFTHEQYF,TGTGCCAGCAGCCCCGGACAGTTTACCCACGAGCAGTACTTC
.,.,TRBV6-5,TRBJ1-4,CASSQTYSNEKLFF,TGTGCCAGCAGCCAGACGTATTCTAATGAAAAACTGTTTTTT
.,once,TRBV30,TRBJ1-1,CAWSRVTEAFF,TGTGCCTGGAGTAGGGTCACTGAAGCTTTCTTT
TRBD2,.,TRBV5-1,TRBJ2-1,CASSSLAGGAYNEQFF,TGCGCCAGCAGCTCTTTAGCGGGAGGGGCTTACAATGAGCAGTTCTTC
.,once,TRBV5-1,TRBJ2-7,CASSSIHRDKPYEQYF,TGCGCCAGCAGCTCAATACACCGGGACAAGCCCTACGAGCAGTACTTC
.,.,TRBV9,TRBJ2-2,CASSVVSVANTGELFF,TGTGCCAGCAGCGTAGTCAGTGTCGCGAACACCGGGGAGCTGTTTTTT
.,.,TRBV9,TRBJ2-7,CASSRDPVDTYEQYF,TGTGCCAGCAGCAGAGATCCGGTAGATACCTACGAGCAGTACTTC
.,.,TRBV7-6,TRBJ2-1,CASGLSYNEQFF,TGTGCCAGCGGTCTTTCCTACAATGAGCAGTTCTTC
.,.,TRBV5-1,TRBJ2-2,CASSLGTENTGELFF,TGCGCCAGCAGCTTGGGGACAGAGAACACCGGGGAGCTGTTTTTT
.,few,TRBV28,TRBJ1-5,CASRGDMSNQPQHF,TGTGCCAGCAGAGGGGACATGAGCAATCAGCCCCAGCATTTT
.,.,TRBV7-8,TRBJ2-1,CASSLELVHNEQFF,TGTGCCAGCAGCTTAGAGCTAGTTCACAATGAGCAGTTCTTC
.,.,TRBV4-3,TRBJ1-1,CASSQRGANTEAFF,TGCGCCAGCAGCCAGAGGGGGGCGAACACTGAAGCTTTCTTT